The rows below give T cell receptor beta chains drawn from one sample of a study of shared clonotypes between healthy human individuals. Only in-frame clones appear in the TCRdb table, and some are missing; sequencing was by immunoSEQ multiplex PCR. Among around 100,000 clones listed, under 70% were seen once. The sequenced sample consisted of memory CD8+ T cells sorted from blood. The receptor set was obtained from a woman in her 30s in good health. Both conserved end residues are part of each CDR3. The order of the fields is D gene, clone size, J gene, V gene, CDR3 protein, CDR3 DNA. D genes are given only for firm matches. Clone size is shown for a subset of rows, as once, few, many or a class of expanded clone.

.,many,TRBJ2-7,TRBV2,CASKLLEQYF,TGTGCCAGCAAATTGCTTGAGCAGTACTTC
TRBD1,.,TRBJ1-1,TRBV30,CAWIRTGKTFF,TGTGCCTGGATCCGGACAGGGAAAACTTTCTTT
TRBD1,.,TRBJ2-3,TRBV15,CATSRDRGGTDTQYF,TGTGCCACCAGCAGGGACAGGGGGGGCACAGATACGCAGTATTTT
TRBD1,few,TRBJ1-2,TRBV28,CASSHRWTGGDGYTF,TGTGCCAGCAGTCACCGATGGACAGGGGGTGATGGCTACACCTTC
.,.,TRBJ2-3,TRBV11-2,CATLAEPTDTQYF,TGTGCCACCTTAGCGGAGCCCACAGATACGCAGTATTTT
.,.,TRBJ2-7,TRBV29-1,CSVEDGGSATYEQYF,TGCAGCGTTGAAGACGGTGGTTCGGCCACCTACGAGCAGTACTTC
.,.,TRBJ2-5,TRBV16,CASSQSLGQAREVTQYF,TGTGCCAGCAGCCAATCCCTCGGACAGGCAAGGGAGGTGACCCAGTACTTC
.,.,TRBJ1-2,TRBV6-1,CASSDSGNYGYTF,TGTGCCAGCAGTGACTCAGGGAACTATGGCTACACCTTC
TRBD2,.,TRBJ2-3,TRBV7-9,CASSLKTSGMEVDTQYF,TGTGCCAGCAGCTTAAAAACTAGCGGGATGGAGGTTGATACGCAGTATTTT
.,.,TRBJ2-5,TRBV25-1,CASSRDTPQETQYF,TGTGCCAGCAGCAGGGACACCCCACAAGAGACCCAGTACTTC
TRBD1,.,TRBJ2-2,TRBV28,CASSFAGQGERTGELFF,TGTGCCAGCAGTTTCGCGGGACAGGGGGAAAGAACCGGGGAGCTGTTTTTT
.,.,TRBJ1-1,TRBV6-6,CASSYGGLTEAFF,TGTGCCAGCAGTTACGGGGGTCTCACTGAAGCTTTCTTT
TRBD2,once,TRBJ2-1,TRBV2,CASSDSAGGSYNEQFF,TGTGCCAGCAGCGATTCAGCGGGAGGCTCCTACAATGAGCAGTTCTTC
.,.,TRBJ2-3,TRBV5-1,CASSLVLGARTDTQYF,TGCGCCAGCAGCTTGGTATTGGGGGCGCGCACAGATACGCAGTATTTT
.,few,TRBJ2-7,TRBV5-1,CASSPRFSYEQYF,TGCGCCAGCAGCCCCAGGTTTTCCTACGAGCAGTACTTC
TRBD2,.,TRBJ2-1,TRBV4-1,CASSLNFRTSGKWLVRFF,TGCGCCAGCAGCCTCAACTTCCGCACTAGCGGTAAATGGTTGGTCCGGTTCTTC
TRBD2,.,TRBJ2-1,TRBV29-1,CSVNPSGSSVNEQFF,TGCAGCGTTAACCCTAGCGGGAGTAGTGTCAATGAGCAGTTCTTC